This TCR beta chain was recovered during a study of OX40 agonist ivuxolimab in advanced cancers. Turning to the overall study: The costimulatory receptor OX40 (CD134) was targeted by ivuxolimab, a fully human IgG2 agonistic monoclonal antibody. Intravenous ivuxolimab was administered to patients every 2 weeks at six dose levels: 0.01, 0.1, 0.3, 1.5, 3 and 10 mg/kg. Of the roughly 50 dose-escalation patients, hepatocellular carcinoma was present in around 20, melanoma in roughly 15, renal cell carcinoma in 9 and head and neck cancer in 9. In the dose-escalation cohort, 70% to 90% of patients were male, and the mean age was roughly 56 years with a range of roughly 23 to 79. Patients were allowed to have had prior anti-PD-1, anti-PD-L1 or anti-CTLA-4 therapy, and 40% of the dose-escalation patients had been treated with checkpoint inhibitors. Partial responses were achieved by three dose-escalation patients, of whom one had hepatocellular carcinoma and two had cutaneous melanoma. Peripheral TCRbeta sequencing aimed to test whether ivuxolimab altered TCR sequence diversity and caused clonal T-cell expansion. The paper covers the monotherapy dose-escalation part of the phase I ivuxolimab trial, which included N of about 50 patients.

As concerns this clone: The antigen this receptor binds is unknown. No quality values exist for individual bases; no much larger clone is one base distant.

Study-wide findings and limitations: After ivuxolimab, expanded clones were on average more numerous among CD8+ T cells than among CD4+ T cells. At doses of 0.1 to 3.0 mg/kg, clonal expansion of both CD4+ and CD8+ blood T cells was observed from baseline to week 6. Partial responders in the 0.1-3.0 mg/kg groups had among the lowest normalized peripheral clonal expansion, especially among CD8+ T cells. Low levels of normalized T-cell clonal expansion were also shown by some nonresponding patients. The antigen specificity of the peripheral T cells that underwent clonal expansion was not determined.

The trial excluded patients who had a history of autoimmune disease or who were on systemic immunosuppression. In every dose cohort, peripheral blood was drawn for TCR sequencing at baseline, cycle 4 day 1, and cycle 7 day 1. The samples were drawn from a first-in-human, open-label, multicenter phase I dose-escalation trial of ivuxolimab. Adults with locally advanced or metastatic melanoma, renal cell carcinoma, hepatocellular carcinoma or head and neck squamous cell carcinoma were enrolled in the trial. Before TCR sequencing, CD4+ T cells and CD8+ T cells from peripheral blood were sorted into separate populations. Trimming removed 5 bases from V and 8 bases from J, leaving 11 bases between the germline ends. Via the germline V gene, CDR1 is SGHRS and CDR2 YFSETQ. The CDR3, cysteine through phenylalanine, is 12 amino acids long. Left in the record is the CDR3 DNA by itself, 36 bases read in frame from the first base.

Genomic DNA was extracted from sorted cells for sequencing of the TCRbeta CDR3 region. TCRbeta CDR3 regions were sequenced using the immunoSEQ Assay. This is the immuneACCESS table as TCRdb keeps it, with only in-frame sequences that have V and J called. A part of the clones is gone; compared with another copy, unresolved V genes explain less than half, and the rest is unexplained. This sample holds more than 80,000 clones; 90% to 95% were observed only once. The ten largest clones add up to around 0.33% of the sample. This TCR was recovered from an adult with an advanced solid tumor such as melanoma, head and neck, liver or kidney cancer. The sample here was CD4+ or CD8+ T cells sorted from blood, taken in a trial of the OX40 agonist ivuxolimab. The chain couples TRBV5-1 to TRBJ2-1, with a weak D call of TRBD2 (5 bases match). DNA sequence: TGCGCCAGCAGTCTCGGGGTCTATGAGCAGTTCTTC. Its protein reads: CASSLGVYEQFF. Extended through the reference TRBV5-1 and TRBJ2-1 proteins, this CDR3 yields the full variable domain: KAGVTQTPRYLIKTRGQQVTLSCSPISGHRSVSWYQQTPGQGLQFLFEYFSETQRNKGNFPGRFSGRQFSNSRSEMNVSTLELGDSALYLCASSLGVYEQFFGPGTRLTVL.